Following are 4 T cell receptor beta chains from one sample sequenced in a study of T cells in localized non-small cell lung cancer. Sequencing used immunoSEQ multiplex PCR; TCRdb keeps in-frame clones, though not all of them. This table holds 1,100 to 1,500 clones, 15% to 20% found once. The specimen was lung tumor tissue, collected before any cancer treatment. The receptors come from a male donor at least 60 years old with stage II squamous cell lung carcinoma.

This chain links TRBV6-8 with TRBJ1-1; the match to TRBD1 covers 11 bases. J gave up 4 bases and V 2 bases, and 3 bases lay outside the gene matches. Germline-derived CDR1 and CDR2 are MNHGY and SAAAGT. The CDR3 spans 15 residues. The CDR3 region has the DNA TGTGCCAGCAGTTACGGACAGGGGGCGAGCACTGAAGCTTTCTTT. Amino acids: CASSYGQGASTEAFF.

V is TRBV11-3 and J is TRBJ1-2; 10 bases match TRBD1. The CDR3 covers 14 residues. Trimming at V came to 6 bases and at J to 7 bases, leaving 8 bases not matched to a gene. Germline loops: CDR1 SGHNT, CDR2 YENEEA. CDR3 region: CASSQGQGMGGYTF. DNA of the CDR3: TGTGCCAGCAGTCAGGGACAGGGGATGGGTGGCTACACCTTC. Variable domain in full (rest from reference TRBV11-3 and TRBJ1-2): EAGVVQSPRYKIIEKKQPVAFWCNPISGHNTLYWYLQNLGQGPELLIRYENEEAVDDSQLPKDRFSAERLKGVDSTLKIQPAELGDSAVYLCASSQGQGMGGYTFGSGTRLTVV.

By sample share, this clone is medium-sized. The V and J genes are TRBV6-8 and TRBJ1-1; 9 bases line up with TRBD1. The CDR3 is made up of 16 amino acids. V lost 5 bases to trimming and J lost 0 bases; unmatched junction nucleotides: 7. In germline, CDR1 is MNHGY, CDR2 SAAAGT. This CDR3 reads CASSDTGGPVNTEAFF. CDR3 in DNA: TGTGCCAGCAGTGACACAGGGGGCCCCGTGAACACTGAAGCTTTCTTT.

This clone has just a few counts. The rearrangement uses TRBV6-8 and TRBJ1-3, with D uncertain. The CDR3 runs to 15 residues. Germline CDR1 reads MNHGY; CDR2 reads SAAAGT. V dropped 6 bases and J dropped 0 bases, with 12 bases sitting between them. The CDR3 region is CASRSAGDSGNTIYF. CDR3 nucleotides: TGTGCCAGCAGATCGGCCGGTGACTCTGGAAACACCATATATTTT.